The source of this T cell receptor beta chain is a study of blood T cell repertoires in COVID-19. Study-wide background: Italy, Spain and the United States were the sources of the convalescent and acute COVID-19 samples.

Original handling: Estimates of nucleated cell counts were drawn from the amplification of reference gene primers. Here immunoSEQ multiplex PCR was the method, and the copy in TCRdb shows in-frame clones only, minus some. V, J and clone size derive from that table, while D and trimming were established from the DNA sequence. The data show about 250,000 clones, roughly nine tenths seen once. Germline values: CDR1 LGHNA, CDR2 YNFKEQ. This CDR3 is 15 amino acids long. V was shortened by 1 base and J by 4 bases, with 14 bases between the two germline ends. The sample holds one count of this clone. Sequencing was done on a sample of peripheral blood. The J gene is TRBJ2-7, the V gene TRBV4-2, with D possibly matching TRBD2 (7 bases). The clonotype was recovered from a woman between 55 and 75 years old who had recovered from COVID-19. CDR3 in amino acids: CASSQGRGRDYEQYF. The CDR3, as DNA: TGTGCCAGCAGCCAAGGTAGGGGGAGGGATTACGAGCAGTACTTC.